This T cell receptor (beta chain) was captured in a study of T cell changes during pregnancy in multiple sclerosis. Trimming shortened V by 4 bases and J by 6 bases, and 12 bases separated the two germline ends. The CDR3 spans 14 residues. Germline V CDR1 and CDR2: WNHNN, SYGVQD (reference sequence). Some clones are missing from TCRdb's copy, which holds only in-frame ones; the method was immunoSEQ multiplex PCR. The table records more than 65,000 clones, around nine tenths of them present only once. The sequence derives from a female donor with multiple sclerosis, enrolled in a pregnancy study. The chain joins TRBV10-1 to TRBJ2-2; D perhaps matches TRBD1 (6 bases). The specimen was CD4+ T cells from peripheral blood mononuclear cells, collected before pregnancy. CDR3 loop: CASSGIRGAGELFF. The CDR3 nucleotides are TGCGCCAGCAGTGGAATCAGGGGAGCCGGGGAGCTGTTTTTT.